This T cell receptor beta chain stems from a study of low-dose radiotherapy and immunotherapy resistance in tumors. Study summary: The authors gave intravenous cyclophosphamide 200 mg/m2 every two weeks, one day before radiation and immunotherapy.

This CDR3 is 14 amino acids long. With 2 bases removed from V and 0 bases from J, the gap between germline ends came to 8 bases. From germline, CDR1 is SGHDN and CDR2 FVKESK. Time point specified: after trial treatment. Noted treatment: LDRT plus nivolumab, ipilimumab, low-dose cyclophosphamide and aspirin (RACIN trial). TRAV- and TRBV-specific primers were used for first-strand cDNA, which covered alpha and beta chains. TCR amplification involved 15 to 20 PCR cycles with a constant-region primer and V-primer adapter. TCRdb reanalysed the reads using MiXCR and keeps one entry per CDR3 protein. The data hold 50,000 or so distinct CDR3 sequences, with 20% to 25% observed a single time. This clonotype occurred many times.

V gene TRBV14 combines with J gene TRBJ2-7; D gene ambiguous. Sequencing was performed on PBMCs, taken after low-dose radiotherapy plus immunotherapy. The TCR sequence derives from a male donor with prostate cancer. CDR3 nucleotide sequence: TGTGCCAGCAGCCAACTTTTTAACTCCTACGAGCAGTACTTC. Protein: CASSQLFNSYEQYF.